A single sample is the source of the 23 T cell receptor beta chains below, sequenced in a study of cytotoxic CD8 clonotypes in ibrutinib-treated CLL. Libraries were prepared by immunoSEQ multiplex PCR; TCRdb keeps only in-frame clonotypes and omits some of them. Here the sample spans 50,000 to 60,000 clones, 75% to 90% being singletons. The sample consisted of PBMCs, taken after 24 months of ibrutinib treatment. The receptors shown here come from a human donor with chronic lymphocytic leukemia.

The chain combines TRBV27 with TRBJ2-7, with TRBD1 matching over 9 bases. This CDR3 is built from 16 residues. Per the germline V gene, CDR1 is MNHEY and CDR2 is SMNVEV (reference sequence). The J segment lost 0 bases and the V segment lost 0 bases, leaving 3 bases of the junction unmatched. The CDR3 spells CASSLSGTGSSYEQYF. CDR3 coding DNA: TGTGCCAGCAGTTTATCGGGGACAGGGTCCTCCTACGAGCAGTACTTC.

J is TRBJ2-7 and V is TRBV6-6; D might be TRBD2 (5 bases). Germline loops: CDR1 MNHNY, CDR2 SVGAGI (reference sequence). This CDR3 spans 16 amino acids. Between the trimmed V and J ends, which lost 0 bases and 1 base, there was a span of 13 bases. The CDR3 reads CASSYSWRVVSYEQYF. For the CDR3, the DNA is TGTGCCAGCAGTTACTCATGGCGGGTGGTATCCTACGAGCAGTACTTC.

The chain couples TRBV29-1 to TRBJ2-7, with D perhaps TRBD1 or TRBD2 (5 bases each). This CDR3 has 13 residues. Germline CDR1 SQVTM, CDR2 ANQGSEA. Trimming stripped 0 bases from V and 9 bases from J, with 15 bases between. The DNA for the CDR3 is TGCAGCGTTGAAGATCGGTCGGGGACCGCGCAGTACTTC. Protein: CSVEDRSGTAQYF.

This clone was counted only a few times. The chain's CDR3 is CASSEGSQTGNTIYF. For the CDR3, the DNA is TGTGCCAGCAGTGAAGGATCACAGACTGGAAACACCATATATTTT. The V call is TRBV6-1, the J call TRBJ1-3; D remains ambiguous. Germline V gene sequence: CDR1 MNHNS, CDR2 SASEGT. Trimming stripped 1 base from V and 2 bases from J, with 9 bases between. This CDR3 is built from 15 residues.

This chain uses TRBV18 with TRBJ2-4; unclear D gene. CDR3 length: 15 amino acids. The V gene lost 2 bases and the J gene lost 0 bases, with 8 bases spanning the gap. Germline V gives CDR1 KGHSH, CDR2 LQKENI. The CDR3 is CASSPKDLAKNIQYF. As DNA, the CDR3 is TGTGCCAGCTCACCAAAGGATCTAGCCAAAAACATTCAGTACTTC.

This chain links TRBV28 with TRBJ1-5; the D is unclear. The CDR3 is 12 amino acids. Germline lookup yields CDR1 MDHEN and CDR2 SYDVKM. V was pared by 6 bases and J by 4 bases, with 7 bases between. The CDR3 coding sequence is TGTGCCAGCAGGATCCAAAATCAGCCCCAGCATTTT. Translating it yields CASRIQNQPQHF.

The chain links TRBV9 to TRBJ2-7, with a weak D call TRBD2 (6 bases). CDR1 is SGDLS and CDR2 is YYNGEE in the germline V gene. Trimming cost V 0 bases and J 2 bases, with 12 bases left between them. The CDR3 contains 15 residues. CDR3 region: CASSVGDSGPYEQYF. Here the CDR3 DNA reads TGTGCCAGCAGCGTAGGGGACTCCGGACCCTACGAGCAGTACTTC.

The V and J genes are TRBV19 and TRBJ1-4; D remains unclear. Germline CDR1 is LNHDA and CDR2 is SQIVND (reference sequence). This CDR3 region has 13 residues. Trimming removed 1 base from V and 5 bases from J, with 5 bases in between. CDR3 nucleotides: TGTGCCAGTAGTATAGTTGGGAATGAAAAACTGTTTTTT. Translated: CASSIVGNEKLFF.

This clone was seen just once. This chain links TRBV19 with TRBJ1-5; D might be TRBD1 (5 bases). Germline V CDR1 and CDR2: LNHDA, SQIVND (reference sequence). This CDR3 region has 13 residues. The V and J ends lost 6 bases and 6 bases respectively, with 12 bases between them. CDR3 amino acids: CASSGGNGQPQHF. Here the CDR3 DNA reads TGTGCCAGTAGCGGGGGTAACGGTCAGCCCCAGCATTTT.

The chain has TRBV5-1 and TRBJ2-7; possibly TRBD1 for D (6 bases). V lost 0 bases to trimming and J lost 2 bases, with 9 bases between them. The CDR3 length is 14 residues. Looked up from germline, CDR1 is SGHRS and CDR2 is YFSETQ. The CDR3 DNA reads TGCGCCAGCAGCTTGGACAGGGTGGCCTACGAGCAGTACTTC. Translating it yields CASSLDRVAYEQYF.

This chain links TRBV7-2 with TRBJ2-5; 7 bases match TRBD2. This CDR3 is 15 amino acids long. The germline V gene encodes CDR1 SGHTA and CDR2 FQGNSA. Germline trimming cut 6 bases from V and 0 bases from J; bases unmatched to any gene: 7. CDR3 sequence: CASRREGLYQETQYF. CDR3 coding DNA: TGTGCCAGCAGAAGGGAGGGGTTGTACCAAGAGACCCAGTACTTC.

The genes are TRBV5-1 and TRBJ2-1; 9 nucleotides align to TRBD1. This CDR3 region has 16 residues. With V trimmed by 1 base and J by 1 base, 3 bases remained unmatched. Germline-derived CDR1 and CDR2 are SGHRS and YFSETQ. CDR3 residues: CASSLKGQGSYNEQFF. CDR3 sequence (DNA): TGCGCCAGCAGCTTGAAGGGACAGGGATCCTACAATGAGCAGTTCTTC.

The chain recombines TRBV28 with TRBJ1-4; no definite D call. Germline V gene data show CDR1 as MDHEN and CDR2 as SYDVKM. This CDR3 spans 18 amino acids. V was shortened by 1 base and J by 4 bases, with 19 bases between the two germline ends. Here the CDR3 reads CASSLFGRVGYSNEKLFF. The CDR3 coding sequence is TGTGCCAGCAGTTTATTCGGACGAGTGGGATATAGTAATGAAAAACTGTTTTTT. Based on the CDR3 plus reference TRBV28 and TRBJ1-4, the full variable domain is DVKVTQSSRYLVKRTGEKVFLECVQDMDHENMFWYRQDPGLGLRLIYFSYDVKMKEKGDIPEGYSVSREKKERFSLILESASTNQTSMYLCASSLFGRVGYSNEKLFFGSGTQLSVL.

The chain uses TRBV7-9 and TRBJ1-3; a weak D match, TRBD1 (5 bases). The CDR3 is made up of 11 amino acids. CDR1 and CDR2 from the germline V gene are SEHNR and FQNEAQ (reference sequence). This chain's CDR3 is CVVDSGNTIYF. DNA for the CDR3: TGTGTTGTCGACAGTGGAAACACCATATATTTT.

This clone was found a few times. J is TRBJ1-1 and V is TRBV4-2; D gene uncertain. The ends were cut back, 2 bases at V and 3 bases at J, with 10 bases in the middle. From germline, CDR1 is LGHNA and CDR2 YNFKEQ. The CDR3 is 14 amino acids. CDR3 amino acids: CASSQPELYTEAFF. CDR3 nucleotides: TGTGCCAGCAGCCAACCCGAATTGTACACTGAAGCTTTCTTT.

The rearrangement uses TRBV7-2 and TRBJ2-1; D is perhaps TRBD2 (6 bases). Germline assignment: CDR1 SGHTA and CDR2 FQGNSA. The CDR3 has 15 amino acids. Trimming cost V 1 base and J 9 bases, with 16 bases left between them. CDR3 protein: CASSLGAGLSVEQFF. The CDR3 nucleotides read TGTGCCAGCAGCTTAGGGGCGGGATTGAGCGTTGAGCAGTTCTTC.

The J gene is TRBJ2-2, the V gene TRBV19, with 9 bases aligning to TRBD1. There are 15 residues in the CDR3. J lost 6 bases, V lost 6 bases, and 8 bases had no gene match. In germline, CDR1 is LNHDA, CDR2 SQIVND (reference sequence). The CDR3 sequence is CASSSGQGLAGELFF. CDR3 in DNA: TGTGCCAGTAGCTCGGGACAGGGACTGGCCGGGGAGCTGTTTTTT.

This clone has just one count. The CDR3 reads CASSLAGTQGYEQYF. Written as DNA, the CDR3 is TGTGCCAGCAGCTTGGCCGGGACACAAGGCTACGAGCAGTACTTC. The chain couples TRBV5-5 to TRBJ2-7; TRBD1 is a possible D gene (6 bases). Per germline, CDR1 SGHKS and CDR2 YYEKEE (reference sequence). V was shortened by 0 bases and J by 3 bases, with 13 bases between the two germline ends. This CDR3 has 15 residues. The full variable domain, rest sourced from reference TRBV5-5 and TRBJ2-7, is DAGVTQSPTHLIKTRGQQVTLRCSPISGHKSVSWYQQVLGQGPQFIFQYYEKEERGRGNFPDRFSARQFPNYSSELNVNALLLGDSALYLCASSLAGTQGYEQYFGPGTRLTVT.

The V gene is TRBV28, the J gene TRBJ1-1, with D hard to call. CDR3 length: 15 residues. The germline gives CDR1 MDHEN, CDR2 SYDVKM. Trimming took 1 base from V and 6 from J, leaving 15 bases between them. The CDR3, as DNA: TGTGCCAGCAGTTTATTGCAGGCGGAGGAGTCTGAAGCTTTCTTT. This codes for CASSLLQAEESEAFF.

The chain combines TRBV6-4 with TRBJ2-1; 7 bases align to TRBD2. With 5 bases clipped from V and 5 bases from J, the junction kept 3 bases outside the gene matches. Germline lookup yields CDR1 MRHNA and CDR2 SNTAGT. The CDR3 is made up of 13 amino acids. Here the CDR3 DNA reads TGTGCCAGCAGTCGGGAGGTTAACAATGAGCAGTTCTTC. This codes for CASSREVNNEQFF.

This chain links TRBV28 with TRBJ2-1; 8 nucleotides align to TRBD1. Germline V gene data show CDR1 as MDHEN and CDR2 as SYDVKM. There are 15 residues in the CDR3. With V trimmed by 2 bases and J by 9 bases, 9 bases remained unmatched. The CDR3 DNA follows: TGTGCCAGCAGTTTAGAGACAGGGGCAAAGGCTGAGCAGTTCTTC. Its translation is CASSLETGAKAEQFF.

The chain uses TRBV19 and TRBJ1-5; D is possibly TRBD1 (6 bases). CDR1 LNHDA and CDR2 SQIVND come from the germline V gene (reference sequence). The CDR3 loop spans 15 amino acids. V lost 7 bases and J 0 bases, leaving 13 bases between the germline ends. The CDR3 DNA sequence: TGTGCCAGTAAGACAGGACAATATAGCAATCAGCCCCAGCATTTT. It encodes CASKTGQYSNQPQHF.

The rearrangement links TRBV28 to TRBJ2-3; TRBD2 matches at 14 bases. V lost 7 bases to trimming and J lost 3 bases; unmatched junction nucleotides: 3. This CDR3 contains 15 residues. The germline V gene encodes CDR1 MDHEN and CDR2 SYDVKM. The CDR3 sequence is CASTRTSGRTDTQYF. The CDR3 DNA sequence: TGTGCCAGCACCAGGACTAGCGGGAGGACAGATACGCAGTATTTT.